This T cell receptor beta chain was identified in a study of T cell responses to AZD1222 COVID-19 vaccine. Study-wide points: Only a handful of AZD1222 recipients, several in all, had baseline seropositivity. Donors were chiefly white British, with a greater number of females, and clonal diversity was perhaps underestimated. A rise in Spike-specific TCR breadth and depth followed two AZD1222 doses.

To note about this clone: Antigen specificity is unknown.

Germline CDR1 SGHTA, CDR2 FQGNSA. This CDR3 is 13 amino acids long. The V gene lost 1 base and the J gene lost 10 bases, with 8 bases spanning the gap. Sequencing was performed with immunoSEQ multiplex PCR; in TCRdb, only in-frame clones are kept and a portion is missing. The sample gives approximately 110,000 clones, around 76% of which show up once; around 5% is in the top ten. The receptor was isolated from an adult in good health. This sequence joins TRBV7-2 and TRBJ1-6, with D hard to call. Sequences were derived from peripheral blood, sampled on day 0 of AZD1222 vaccination. This chain's CDR3 is CASSLDPGSPLHF. The CDR3 DNA follows: TGTGCCAGCAGCTTAGATCCGGGCTCACCCCTCCACTTT. Together with reference TRBV7-2 and TRBJ1-6, the CDR3 gives the full variable domain: GAGVSQSPSNKVTEKGKDVELRCDPISGHTALYWYRQSLGQGLEFLIYFQGNSAPDKSGLPSDRFSAERTGGSVSTLTIQRTQQEDSAVYLCASSLDPGSPLHFGNGTRLTVT.